This TCR beta chain was recovered during a study of T cell changes during pregnancy in multiple sclerosis (dated by TCRdb to the late 2010s). For the wider study: The study looked at changes in the T cell repertoire across pregnancy in women with multiple sclerosis.

The CDR3, from cysteine to phenylalanine, totals 17 residues. The CDR3 DNA has 51 bases and is translated from base 1. From a lookup of the germline V gene (reference sequence), CDR1 and CDR2 are SGHNT and YYREEE. V is cut by 0 bases and J by 2 bases, and the space between the germline ends is 18 bases. The library was prepared using the immunoSEQ multiplex PCR assay. TCRdb re-hosts the immuneACCESS table, in-frame sequences only. Its copies lack some clones; in the studies checked, an unresolved V gene accounts for under half of them, and the cause for the rest is not known. Counted in this sample were about 69,000 clones; under 95% of them appeared once. Of the sample, approximately 1.5% is held by the ten largest clones. Notes on this clone: Its binding antigen is unknown. The record has no base qualities; no much larger clone is one base away.

This TCR was sampled from a female donor with multiple sclerosis, enrolled in a pregnancy study. Recombination linked TRBV5-4 to TRBJ2-7; no D gene can be assigned with confidence. Sequenced here: peripheral blood, sampled in the third trimester of pregnancy. The sequence in DNA is TGTGCCAGCAGCTTGGGAAGGAGAGATATCGAGGCCTACGAGCAGTACTTC. It is translated as CASSLGRRDIEAYEQYF.